This T cell receptor (beta chain) was sequenced for a study of T cell responses to AZD1222 COVID-19 vaccine. CDR3 size: 15 residues. Germline lookup yields CDR1 MNHNS and CDR2 SASEGT. V gave up 2 bases and J gave up 5 bases, with 15 bases separating them. The method was immunoSEQ multiplex PCR; TCRdb's version includes in-frame clones alone and lacks a portion of them. Altogether under 30,000 clones are present, roughly 90% being singletons, with the ten largest covering roughly 8.4%. The sequence came from an adult who received the AZD1222 COVID-19 vaccine. The source was peripheral blood, collected 28 days after the second AZD1222 dose. This chain uses TRBV6-1 with TRBJ1-2; D is uncertain. As DNA, the CDR3 is TGTGCCAGCAGTGAAAGTGTGCGGCAGATATATGGCTACACCTTC. Translating gives CASSESVRQIYGYTF.